One T cell receptor beta chain is described in this entry. In the original workflow: Amplifying reference gene primers gave estimates of nucleated cell counts. The table came from immunoSEQ multiplex PCR; TCRdb's copy has only in-frame clones and leaves some out. That table furnishes V, J and clone size, whereas the DNA furnished D and trimming. The sample has about 110,000 clones; around 88% are singletons. The V end was cut by 1 base, the J end by 0 bases, with 6 bases between. The CDR3 is 14 residues long. The germline V gene encodes CDR1 SGHVS and CDR2 FQNEAQ. This sample is drawn from a study of blood T cell repertoires in COVID-19. About the research overall: Specimens from acute and convalescent COVID-19 originated in the United States, Italy and Spain. PBMCs, B-cell-depleted T cells, or T cells provided the cDNA or gDNA that made up the material.

The chain employs TRBV7-8 and TRBJ1-1; tentative D call: TRBD1 (5 bases). The clonotype was recovered from a man between 45 and 60 years old with active or convalescent COVID-19. Input material: peripheral blood. The DNA of the CDR3 is TGTGCCAGCAGCTTAGGGGGGGTGAACACTGAAGCTTTCTTT. Translation gives CASSLGGVNTEAFF.